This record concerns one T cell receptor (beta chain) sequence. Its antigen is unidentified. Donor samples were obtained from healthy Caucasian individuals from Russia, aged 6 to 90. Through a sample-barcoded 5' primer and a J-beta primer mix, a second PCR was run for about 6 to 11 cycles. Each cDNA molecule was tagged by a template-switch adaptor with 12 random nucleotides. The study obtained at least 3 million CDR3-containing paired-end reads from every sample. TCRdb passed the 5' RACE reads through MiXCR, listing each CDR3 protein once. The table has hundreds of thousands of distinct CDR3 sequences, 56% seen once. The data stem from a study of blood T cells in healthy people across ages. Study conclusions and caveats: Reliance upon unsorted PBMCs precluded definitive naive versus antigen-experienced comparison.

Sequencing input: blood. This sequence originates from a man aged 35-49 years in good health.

The CDR3 is CASSSGQFGEQFF. CDR3 coding DNA: TGTGCCAGCAGCTCAGGACAGTTTGGTGAGCAGTTCTTC. The J gene is TRBJ2-1, the V gene TRBV7-2, with D tentatively TRBD1 (6 bases). The CDR3 runs 13 residues. The germline V and J ends were trimmed by 4 bases and 9 bases, with 13 bases remaining between them. Looked up from germline, CDR1 is SGHTA and CDR2 is FQGNSA.